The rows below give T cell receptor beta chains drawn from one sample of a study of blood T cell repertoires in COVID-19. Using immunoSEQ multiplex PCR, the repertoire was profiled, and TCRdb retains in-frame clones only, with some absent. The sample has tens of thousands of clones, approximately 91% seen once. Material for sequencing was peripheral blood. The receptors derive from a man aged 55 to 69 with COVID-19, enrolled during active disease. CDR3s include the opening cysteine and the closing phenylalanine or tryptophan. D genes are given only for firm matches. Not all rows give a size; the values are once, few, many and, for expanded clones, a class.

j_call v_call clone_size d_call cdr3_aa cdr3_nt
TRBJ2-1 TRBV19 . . CASSTGLQGADEQFF TGTGCCAGTAGTACGGGGTTACAGGGTGCTGATGAGCAGTTCTTC
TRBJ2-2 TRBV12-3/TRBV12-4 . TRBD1 CASSRQGSGELFF TGTGCCAGCAGTCGACAGGGATCCGGGGAGCTGTTTTTT
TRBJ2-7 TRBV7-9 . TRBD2 CASSPGTSSAYEQYF TGTGCCAGCAGCCCCGGGACTAGTTCCGCCTACGAGCAGTACTTC
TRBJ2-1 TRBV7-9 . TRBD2 CASSFFLAGEYNEQFF TGTGCCAGCAGCTTTTTCCTAGCGGGAGAATACAATGAGCAGTTCTTC
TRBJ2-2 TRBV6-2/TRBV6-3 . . CASSYSVDSNTGELFF TGTGCCAGCAGTTACTCGGTAGACTCGAACACCGGGGAGCTGTTTTTT
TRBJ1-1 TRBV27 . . CASSHNRVTTEAFF TGTGCCAGCAGTCACAACAGGGTGACCACTGAAGCTTTCTTT
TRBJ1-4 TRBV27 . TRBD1 CASSLTGVEKLFF TGTGCCAGCAGTCTGACAGGGGTTGAAAAACTGTTTTTT
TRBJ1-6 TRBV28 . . CASSPTGQSSYNSPLHF TGTGCCAGCAGTCCGACTGGACAGAGCTCCTATAATTCACCCCTCCACTTT
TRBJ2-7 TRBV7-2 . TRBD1 CASSLARTGYEQYF TGTGCCAGCAGCTTAGCTCGGACAGGCTACGAGCAGTACTTC
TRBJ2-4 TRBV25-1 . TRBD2 CASSDSRTSGRGENIQYF TGTGCCAGCAGTGATTCCCGGACTAGCGGGAGGGGGGAAAACATTCAGTACTTC
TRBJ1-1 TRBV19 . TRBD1 CASKDPGQVTEAFF TGTGCCAGTAAGGATCCGGGACAGGTGACTGAAGCTTTCTTT
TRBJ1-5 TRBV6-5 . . CASRTGTGGQPQHF TGTGCCAGCAGAACTGGGACTGGCGGTCAGCCCCAGCATTTT
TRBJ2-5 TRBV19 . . CASSMTRGGETQYF TGTGCCAGTAGTATGACCAGGGGAGGGGAGACCCAGTACTTC
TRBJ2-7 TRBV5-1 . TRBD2 CASSLAELADEYEQYF TGCGCCAGCAGCTTGGCCGAGCTAGCGGATGAATACGAGCAGTACTTC
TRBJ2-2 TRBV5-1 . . CASSQLQNTGELFF TGCGCCAGCAGCCAACTGCAGAACACCGGGGAGCTGTTTTTT
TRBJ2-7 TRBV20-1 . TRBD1 CSASNSQGGYEQYF TGCAGTGCTAGTAATTCACAGGGGGGCTACGAGCAGTACTTC
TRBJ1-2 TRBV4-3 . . CASSQEAPETYYGYTF TGCGCCAGCAGCCAAGAGGCACCCGAAACCTACTATGGCTACACCTTC
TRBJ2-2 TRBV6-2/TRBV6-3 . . CASSRGGELFF TGTGCCAGCAGTAGAGGCGGGGAGCTGTTTTTT
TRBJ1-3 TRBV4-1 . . CASSQARGSGNTIYF TGCGCCAGCAGCCAAGCGCGAGGGAGCGGAAACACCATATATTTT
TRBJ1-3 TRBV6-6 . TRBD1 CASSWLDRDGNTIYF TGTGCCAGCAGTTGGCTCGACAGGGATGGAAACACCATATATTTT
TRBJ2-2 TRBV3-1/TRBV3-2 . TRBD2 CASSQGLADTGELFF TGTGCCAGCAGCCAAGGACTAGCGGACACCGGGGAGCTGTTTTTT
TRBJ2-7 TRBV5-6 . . CASSLFGEQYF TGTGCCAGCAGCCTCTTCGGCGAGCAGTACTTC
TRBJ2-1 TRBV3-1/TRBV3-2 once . CASSQDVTYNEQFF TGTGCCAGCAGCCAAGATGTCACCTACAATGAGCAGTTCTTC
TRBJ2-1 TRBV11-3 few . CASSSHKKRNEQFF TGTGCCAGCAGCTCTCACAAAAAGCGGAATGAGCAGTTCTTC
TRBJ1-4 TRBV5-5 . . CASSPTGTNEKLFF TGTGCCAGCAGCCCGACGGGAACTAATGAAAAACTGTTTTTT
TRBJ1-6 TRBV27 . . CASSLKGQYNSPLHF TGTGCCAGCAGTTTAAAGGGGCAGTATAATTCACCCCTCCACTTT
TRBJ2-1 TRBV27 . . CASSRRVGQGSSYNEQFF TGTGCCAGCAGCCGAAGGGTGGGGCAGGGGAGCTCCTACAATGAGCAGTTCTTC
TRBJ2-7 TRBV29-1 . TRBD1 CSVTGPRAEQYF TGCAGCGTGACAGGGCCCCGGGCCGAGCAGTACTTC
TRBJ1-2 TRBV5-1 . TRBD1 CASSLGGGGYGYTF TGCGCCAGCAGCTTAGGGGGCGGCGGCTATGGCTACACCTTC
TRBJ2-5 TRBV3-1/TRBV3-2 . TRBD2 CASSRLAGGREETQYF TGTGCCAGCAGCCGACTAGCGGGAGGGCGGGAGGAGACCCAGTACTTC
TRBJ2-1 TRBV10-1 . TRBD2 CASSTSGSVNEQFF TGCGCCAGCAGTACCAGCGGGAGTGTCAATGAGCAGTTCTTC
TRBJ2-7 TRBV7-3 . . CASSPDISVGSYEQYF TGTGCCAGCAGCCCCGACATCTCCGTGGGCTCCTACGAGCAGTACTTC
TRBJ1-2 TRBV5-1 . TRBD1 CASSSDREVDYGYTF TGCGCCAGCAGCTCGGACAGGGAGGTGGACTATGGCTACACCTTC
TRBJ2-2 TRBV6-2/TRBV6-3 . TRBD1 CASSSPGQGITGELFF TGTGCCAGCAGTTCCCCTGGACAGGGGATCACCGGGGAGCTGTTTTTT
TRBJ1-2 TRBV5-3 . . CARSLHREHVDRYGYTF TGTGCCAGAAGCTTGCACAGGGAACATGTTGATCGGTATGGCTACACCTTC
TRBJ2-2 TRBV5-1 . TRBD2 CASSTLAENTGELFF TGCGCCAGCAGCACCCTAGCGGAGAACACCGGGGAGCTGTTTTTT
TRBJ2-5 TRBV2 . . CASSGNRQETQYF TGTGCCAGCAGTGGGAACAGACAAGAGACCCAGTACTTC
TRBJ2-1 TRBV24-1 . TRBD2 CATSDGWLAGGVSYNEQFF TGTGCCACCAGTGATGGGTGGCTAGCGGGAGGTGTTTCCTACAATGAGCAGTTCTTC
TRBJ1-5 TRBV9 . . CASSLGVVNQPQHF TGTGCCAGCAGCCTCGGGGTCGTTAATCAGCCCCAGCATTTT
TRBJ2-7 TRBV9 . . CASSVGGDQAYEQYF TGTGCCAGCAGCGTAGGGGGGGATCAGGCCTACGAGCAGTACTTC
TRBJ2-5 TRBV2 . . CASSEAMGRGQETQYF TGTGCCAGCAGTGAAGCGATGGGCAGGGGACAAGAGACCCAGTACTTC
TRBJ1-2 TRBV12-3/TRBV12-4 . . CASSRQAPSGYTF TGTGCCAGCAGTCGACAGGCGCCCTCAGGCTACACCTTC